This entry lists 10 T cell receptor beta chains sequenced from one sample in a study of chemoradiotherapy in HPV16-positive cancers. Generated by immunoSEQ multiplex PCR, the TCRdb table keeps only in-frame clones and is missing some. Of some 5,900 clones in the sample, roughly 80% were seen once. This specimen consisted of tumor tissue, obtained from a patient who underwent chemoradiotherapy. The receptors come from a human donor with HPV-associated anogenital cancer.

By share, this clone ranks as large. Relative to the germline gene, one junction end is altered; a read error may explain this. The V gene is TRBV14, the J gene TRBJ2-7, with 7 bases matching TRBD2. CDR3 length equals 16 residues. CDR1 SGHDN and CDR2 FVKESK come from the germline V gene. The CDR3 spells CASSQDSAGVSYEQYF. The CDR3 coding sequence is TGTGCCAGCAGTCAAGATTCGGCGGGGGTGTCCTACGAGCAGTACTTC.

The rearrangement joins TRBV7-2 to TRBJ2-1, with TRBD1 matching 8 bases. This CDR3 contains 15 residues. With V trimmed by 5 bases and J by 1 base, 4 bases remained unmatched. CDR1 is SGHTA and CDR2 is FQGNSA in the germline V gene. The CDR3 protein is CASSTDRGSYNEQFF. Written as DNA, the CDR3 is TGTGCCAGCAGCACTGACAGGGGTTCCTACAATGAGCAGTTCTTC.

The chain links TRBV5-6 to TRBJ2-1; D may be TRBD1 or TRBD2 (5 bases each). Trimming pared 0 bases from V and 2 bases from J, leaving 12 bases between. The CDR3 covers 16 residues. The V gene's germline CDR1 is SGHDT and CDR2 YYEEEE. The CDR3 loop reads CASSLVGQGAYNEQFF. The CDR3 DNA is TGTGCCAGCAGCTTGGTGGGCCAGGGAGCCTACAATGAGCAGTTCTTC.

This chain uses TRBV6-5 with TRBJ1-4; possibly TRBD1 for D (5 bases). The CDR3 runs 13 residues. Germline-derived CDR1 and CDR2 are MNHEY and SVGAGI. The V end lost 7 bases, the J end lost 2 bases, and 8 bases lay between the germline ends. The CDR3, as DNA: TGTGCCAGCAAGGGGCCCACTAATGAAAAACTGTTTTTT. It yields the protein CASKGPTNEKLFF.

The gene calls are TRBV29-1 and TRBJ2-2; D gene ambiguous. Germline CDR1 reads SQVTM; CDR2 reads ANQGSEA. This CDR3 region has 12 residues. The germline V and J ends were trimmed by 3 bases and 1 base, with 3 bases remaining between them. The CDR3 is CSVDRNTGELFF. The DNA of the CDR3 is TGCAGCGTTGACAGGAACACCGGGGAGCTGTTTTTT.

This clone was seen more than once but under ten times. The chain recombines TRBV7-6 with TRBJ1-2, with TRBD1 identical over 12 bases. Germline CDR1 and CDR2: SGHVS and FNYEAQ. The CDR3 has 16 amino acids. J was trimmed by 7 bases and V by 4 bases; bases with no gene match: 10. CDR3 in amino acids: CASSYGDRGQQGGYTF. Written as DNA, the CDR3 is TGTGCCAGCAGCTACGGGGACAGGGGGCAGCAGGGTGGCTACACCTTC.

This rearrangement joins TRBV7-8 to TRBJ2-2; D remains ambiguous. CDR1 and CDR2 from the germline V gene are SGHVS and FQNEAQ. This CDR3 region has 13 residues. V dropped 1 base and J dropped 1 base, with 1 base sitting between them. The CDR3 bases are TGTGCCAGCAGCTTAGGGAACACCGGGGAGCTGTTTTTT. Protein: CASSLGNTGELFF.

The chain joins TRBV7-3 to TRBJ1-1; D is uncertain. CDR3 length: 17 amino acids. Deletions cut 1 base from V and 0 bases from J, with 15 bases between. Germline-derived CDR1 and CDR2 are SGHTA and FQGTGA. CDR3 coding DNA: TGTGCCAGCAGCTTAATGGCCCCAGGAGTTATGAACACTGAAGCTTTCTTT. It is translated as CASSLMAPGVMNTEAFF.

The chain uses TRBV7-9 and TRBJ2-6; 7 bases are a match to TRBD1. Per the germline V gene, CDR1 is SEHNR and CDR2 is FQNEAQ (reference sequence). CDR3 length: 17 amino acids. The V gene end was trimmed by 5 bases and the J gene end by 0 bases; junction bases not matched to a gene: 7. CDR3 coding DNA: TGTGCCAGCAGCCAAGACAGGGAGCTCTCTGGGGCCAACGTCCTGACTTTC. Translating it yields CASSQDRELSGANVLTF.

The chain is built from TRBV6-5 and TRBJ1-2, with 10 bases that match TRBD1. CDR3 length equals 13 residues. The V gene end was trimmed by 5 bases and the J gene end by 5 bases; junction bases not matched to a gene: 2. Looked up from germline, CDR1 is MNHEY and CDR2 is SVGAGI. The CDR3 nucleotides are TGTGCCAGCAGTCGGGACAGGGGATATGGCTACACCTTC. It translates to CASSRDRGYGYTF.